This TCR beta chain was recovered during a study of human T cells and chemical hapten exposure. Described time point: patch test 1, 2 weeks after DPC sensitization. Treatment reported: therapeutic diphenylcyclopropenone sensitization with weekly scalp DPC. Samples of blood were obtained prior to the application of each patch test. From the RACE reads, TCRdb called clonotypes with MiXCR, one entry per CDR3 protein. The sample contains about 56,000 distinct CDR3 sequences, roughly a tenth of which appear only once. The sample holds many counts of this clonotype. This receptor was taken from a woman in her thirties or forties with alopecia areata. Some clones in this sample may be carry-over from other donors' samples. The sample consisted of whole blood, taken in connection with sensitization to the hapten diphenylcyclopropenone (DPC).

CDR3 loop: CASSVGGGRTTEAFF. DNA of the CDR3: TGTGCCAGCAGCGTAGGCGGGGGGCGTACCACTGAAGCTTTCTTT. V and J are TRBV9 and TRBJ1-1, with D perhaps matching TRBD1 (6 bases). The CDR3 runs to 15 residues. Per the germline V gene, CDR1 is SGDLS and CDR2 is YYNGEE. Trimming left V 0 bases short and J 4 bases short, with 13 bases between.